Listed here are 8 T cell receptor beta chains from one sample, sequenced in a study of blood T cell repertoires in COVID-19. Sequencing used immunoSEQ multiplex PCR; TCRdb keeps in-frame clones, though not all of them. The data show fewer than 400,000 clones, with 80% to 90% seen just once and 10% held by the top ten. The sample consisted of PBMCs or T cells enriched from blood (not recorded which). The receptor set was obtained from a woman aged 50 to 60 who had recovered from COVID-19.

Details on this clone: The sample holds other DNA sequences that translate to the same CDR3. This chain joins TRBV5-6 and TRBJ1-2; 12 bases align to TRBD1. Germline V gene data show CDR1 as SGHDT and CDR2 as YYEEEE. The CDR3 loop spans 14 amino acids. V lost 4 bases to trimming and J lost 5 bases; unmatched junction nucleotides: 3. CDR3 DNA sequence: TGTGCCAGCAGCCCGGGACAGGGGGCTTATGGCTACACCTTC. Translation gives CASSPGQGAYGYTF.

This clone was seen more than once but under ten times. J is TRBJ1-2 and V is TRBV11-2, with D hard to call. The CDR3 spans 14 residues. Trimming left V 4 bases short and J 5 bases short, with 14 bases between. Germline V lookup: CDR1 SGHAT, CDR2 FQNNGV. For the CDR3, the DNA is TGTGCCAGCAGCTCCTCGGGTACTTATTATGGCTACACCTTC. It yields the protein CASSSSGTYYGYTF.

V and J are TRBV7-9 and TRBJ2-1, with 7 positions matching TRBD1. Germline lookup yields CDR1 SEHNR and CDR2 FQNEAQ (reference sequence). This CDR3 spans 17 amino acids. V was clipped by 1 base and J by 6 bases; unmatched bases: 12. The CDR3 protein is CASSLELRGRAPNEQFF. CDR3 coding DNA: TGTGCCAGCAGCTTAGAACTTAGGGGGCGAGCCCCCAATGAGCAGTTCTTC.

J is TRBJ2-3 and V is TRBV27; D perhaps matches TRBD1 (6 bases). Germline values: CDR1 MNHEY, CDR2 SMNVEV (reference sequence). With 2 bases removed from V and 0 bases from J, the gap between germline ends came to 12 bases. CDR3 length: 16 residues. The CDR3 reads CASSLRPTGSTDTQYF. The CDR3 DNA follows: TGTGCCAGCAGTTTAAGGCCGACAGGCAGCACAGATACGCAGTATTTT.

The J gene is TRBJ1-5, the V gene TRBV6-6; 9 positions agree with TRBD1. The CDR3 covers 15 residues. V trimming: 2 bases; J trimming: 4 bases; junction bases outside the gene matches: 3. Germline lookup yields CDR1 MNHNY and CDR2 SVGAGI (reference sequence). CDR3 residues: CASSYLGQGNQPQHF. CDR3 nucleotide sequence: TGTGCCAGCAGTTACCTAGGACAGGGGAATCAGCCCCAGCATTTT.

J is TRBJ1-3 and V is TRBV10-2; TRBD1 aligns across 8 bases. Germline V gene sequence: CDR1 WSHSY, CDR2 SAAADI. The CDR3 has 14 amino acids. V lost 7 bases to trimming and J lost 4 bases; unmatched junction nucleotides: 6. The CDR3 reads CASTRQGTGNTIYF. CDR3 DNA: TGCGCCAGCACGAGACAGGGGACAGGAAACACCATATATTTT.

The J gene is TRBJ2-4, the V gene TRBV5-1; a weak D match, TRBD1 (5 bases). This CDR3 has 14 residues. Per the germline V gene, CDR1 is SGHRS and CDR2 is YFSETQ. The germline V and J ends were trimmed by 0 bases and 9 bases, with 13 bases remaining between them. This CDR3 is CASSLGGLRTIQYF. CDR3 coding DNA: TGCGCCAGCAGCTTGGGGGGCCTCAGGACCATTCAGTACTTC.

This chain connects TRBV4-1 to TRBJ1-2, with D unresolved. The V gene lost 0 bases and the J gene lost 7 bases, with 3 bases spanning the gap. Per the germline V gene, CDR1 is MGHRA and CDR2 is YSYEKL. The CDR3 spans 11 residues. CDR3 loop: CASSQDLGYTF. DNA of the CDR3: TGCGCCAGCAGCCAAGATCTTGGCTACACCTTC.